Below are 6 T cell receptor beta chains sequenced from a single sample in a study of graft-versus-host responses after intestinal transplantation. Sequencing was performed with immunoSEQ multiplex PCR; in TCRdb, only in-frame clones are kept and a portion is missing. In the table there are some 22,000 clones, over 90% of which are singletons. Material: PBMCs, obtained around 40 days after intestinal transplant. These receptor sequences come from a human patient who received an intestinal transplant, so some T cells may come from the graft donor.

This chain joins TRBV4-3 and TRBJ2-1; 12 bases match TRBD2. The CDR3 runs to 19 residues. The germline CDR1 and CDR2 sequences are LGHNA and YSLEER. V dropped 3 bases and J dropped 6; count of bases not matched to a gene: 15. CDR3 residues: CASSQDRISLAGGCNEQFF. In nucleotides, the CDR3 is TGCGCCAGCAGCCAGGATAGGATCTCACTAGCGGGAGGTTGCAATGAGCAGTTCTTC.

The J gene is TRBJ2-3, the V gene TRBV6-6; 8 nucleotides match TRBD2. Germline values: CDR1 MNHNY, CDR2 SVGAGI (reference sequence). The CDR3 has 13 residues. The V and J ends lost 6 bases and 8 bases, in that order; junction bases with no gene match: 7. CDR3 nucleotide sequence: TGTGCCAGCAGGCCGGGACTAGGCGCTACGCAGTATTTT. Amino acid sequence: CASRPGLGATQYF.

The rearrangement uses TRBV11-3 and TRBJ1-1; D gene unclear. In germline, CDR1 is SGHNT, CDR2 YENEEA. V was shortened by 1 base and J by 7 bases, with 4 bases between the two germline ends. CDR3 length: 11 residues. The CDR3 loop is CASSLVNEAFF. The DNA of the CDR3 is TGTGCCAGCAGCTTAGTGAATGAAGCTTTCTTT.

V is TRBV9 and J is TRBJ1-1; tentative D call: TRBD1 (5 bases). With 5 bases removed from V and 5 bases from J, the gap between germline ends came to 22 bases. This CDR3 region has 16 residues. The V gene's germline CDR1 is SGDLS and CDR2 YYNGEE. CDR3 in DNA: TGTGCCAGCAGGGCCCGGAGCGGTCAGGGAGGGACTGAAGCTTTCTTT. As protein: CASRARSGQGGTEAFF. The whole variable domain, filled in from reference TRBV9 and TRBJ1-1, reads DSGVTQTPKHLITATGQRVTLRCSPRSGDLSVYWYQQSLDQGLQFLIQYYNGEERAKGNILERFSAQQFPDLHSELNLSSLELGDSALYFCASRARSGQGGTEAFFGQGTRLTVV.

The chain is built from TRBV5-6 and TRBJ1-5, with D possibly matching TRBD1 (6 bases). Trimming removed 2 bases from V and 4 bases from J, with 10 bases in between. CDR1 is SGHDT, CDR2 YYEEEE, per germline. This CDR3 contains 14 residues. The CDR3 protein is CASSFRRGNQPQHF. CDR3 bases: TGTGCCAGCAGCTTTCGCAGGGGAAATCAGCCCCAGCATTTT.

The J gene is TRBJ1-5, the V gene TRBV10-2; D is unresolved. Germline V gives CDR1 WSHSY, CDR2 SAAADI. Trimming took off 2 bases at V and 6 bases at J, with 14 bases between the two ends. The CDR3 extends over 15 amino acids. The CDR3 region has the DNA TGCGCCAGCAGTGAGGTCAGCGTAATTAGTCAGCCCCAGCATTTT. Amino acids: CASSEVSVISQPQHF.